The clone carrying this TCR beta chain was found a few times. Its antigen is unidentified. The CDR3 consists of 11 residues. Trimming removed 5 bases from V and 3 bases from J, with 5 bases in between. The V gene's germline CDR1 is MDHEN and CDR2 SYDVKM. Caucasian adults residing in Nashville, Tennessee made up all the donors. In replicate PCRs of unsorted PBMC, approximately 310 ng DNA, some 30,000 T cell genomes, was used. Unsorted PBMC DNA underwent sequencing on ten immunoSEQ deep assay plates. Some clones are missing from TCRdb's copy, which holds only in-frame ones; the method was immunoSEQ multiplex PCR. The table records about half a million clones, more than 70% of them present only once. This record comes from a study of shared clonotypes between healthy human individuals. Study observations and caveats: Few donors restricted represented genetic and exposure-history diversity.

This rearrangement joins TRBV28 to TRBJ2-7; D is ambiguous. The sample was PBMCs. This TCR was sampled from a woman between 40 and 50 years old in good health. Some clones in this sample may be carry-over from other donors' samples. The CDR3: CASSAVYEQYF. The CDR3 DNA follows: TGTGCCAGCAGTGCTGTCTACGAGCAGTACTTC.